The TCR beta chain described here comes from a study of early T cells in non-severe SARS-CoV-2 infection. Background on the study: Chains stayed unpaired after sequencing of bulk RNA from unsorted whole blood.

This clonotype turned up a few times. Via MiXCR, TCRdb re-called the 5' RACE reads, giving one row per CDR3 protein. Of about 77,000 distinct CDR3 sequences listed, around 16% were seen once; the top ten hold 2.9%. This receptor was taken from an adult who was a healthcare worker with PCR-confirmed SARS-CoV-2 infection or an uninfected control (not recorded which). Sequenced sample: whole blood.

The chain's CDR3 is CSVHNTEAFF. CDR3 coding DNA: TGCAGCGTTCATAACACTGAAGCTTTCTTT. V usage is TRBV29-1 and J usage is TRBJ1-1, with D unresolved. This CDR3 region has 10 residues. In germline, CDR1 is SQVTM, CDR2 ANQGSEA. V lost 5 bases and J 2 bases, leaving 3 bases between the germline ends.